The 17 T cell receptor beta chains below come from one sample, sequenced in a study of blood T cell repertoires in COVID-19. Clones were read by immunoSEQ multiplex PCR, and TCRdb kept only the in-frame ones, dropping some. Altogether tens of thousands of clones are present, 80% being singletons, with the ten largest covering about 19%. Sequencing used peripheral blood. Every receptor here comes from a woman of 80 years or more with acute or convalescent COVID-19.

This sequence joins TRBV7-8 and TRBJ1-2; TRBD1 might be the D (6 bases). This CDR3 has 14 residues. V lost 2 bases and J 7 bases, leaving 14 bases between the germline ends. Germline V CDR1 and CDR2: SGHVS, FQNEAQ. CDR3 sequence reads: CASSLQGLQGGYTF. The CDR3, as DNA: TGTGCCAGCAGCTTACAGGGGCTTCAAGGTGGCTACACCTTC.

The rearrangement joins TRBV6-5 to TRBJ2-7, with D unresolved. Trimming pared 0 bases from V and 3 bases from J, leaving 15 bases between. Germline assignment: CDR1 MNHEY and CDR2 SVGAGI. The CDR3 loop spans 16 amino acids. The CDR3 DNA is TGTGCCAGCAGTTACTCTTTCGGAAGACGACACTACGAGCAGTACTTC. Its translation is CASSYSFGRRHYEQYF.

The rearrangement links TRBV2 to TRBJ1-5, with D possibly matching TRBD1 (6 bases). Germline loops: CDR1 SNHLY, CDR2 FYNNEI. The V gene lost 8 bases and the J gene lost 2 bases, with 10 bases spanning the gap. The CDR3 covers 13 residues. CDR3 DNA sequence: TGTGCCAGCGATTGGACAGGCAATCAGCCCCAGCATTTT. Its translation is CASDWTGNQPQHF. The full variable domain, its missing parts supplied by reference TRBV2 and TRBJ1-5, is EPEVTQTPSHQVTQMGQEVILRCVPISNHLYFYWYRQILGQKVEFLVSFYNNEISEKSEIFDDQFSVERPDGSNFTLKIRSTKLEDSAMYFCASDWTGNQPQHFGDGTRLSIL.

The CDR3 spells CASSPRQTDTQYF. CDR3 DNA: TGTGCCAGCTCACCACGTCAGACAGATACGCAGTATTTT. V gene TRBV18 combines with J gene TRBJ2-3; no reliable D call. Per the germline V gene, CDR1 is KGHSH and CDR2 is LQKENI. The CDR3 sequence is 13 residues long. V was clipped by 1 base and J by 3 bases, with 5 bases between them.

The chain links TRBV19 to TRBJ2-2, with 7 bases fitting TRBD1. CDR3 length: 14 residues. Per germline, CDR1 LNHDA and CDR2 SQIVND (reference sequence). V lost 5 bases and J lost 5; bases outside the gene matches: 5. The CDR3 region is CASSATGYTGELFF. In nucleotides, the CDR3 is TGTGCCAGTAGTGCGACAGGGTATACCGGGGAGCTGTTTTTT.

The chain employs TRBV7-3 and TRBJ2-5, with D perhaps matching TRBD2 (5 bases). Per germline, CDR1 SGHTA and CDR2 FQGTGA. Between the trimmed V and J ends, which lost 5 bases and 5 bases, there was a span of 12 bases. CDR3 length: 13 residues. The CDR3 coding sequence is TGTGCCAGCAGCGCGACCCCGGGGGAGACCCAGTACTTC. Protein product: CASSATPGETQYF.

This clone appeared a single time. This rearrangement joins TRBV5-1 to TRBJ1-1, with 11 bases that match TRBD1. The germline V gene encodes CDR1 SGHRS and CDR2 YFSETQ. With V trimmed by 3 bases and J by 4 bases, 5 bases remained unmatched. The CDR3 has 15 residues. The DNA for the CDR3 is TGCGCCAGCAGCTGGGGGGACAGGGGGATCACTGAAGCTTTCTTT. This encodes CASSWGDRGITEAFF.

This clone was counted a single time. The gene calls are TRBV19 and TRBJ2-3, with no clear D. The CDR3 covers 14 residues. Trimming cost V 5 bases and J 2 bases, with 11 bases left between them. Germline assignment: CDR1 LNHDA and CDR2 SQIVND (reference sequence). The CDR3 DNA reads TGTGCCAGTAGTTTAGGCAGAAACACAGATACGCAGTATTTT. The encoded protein is CASSLGRNTDTQYF.

The genes are TRBV7-8 and TRBJ1-2; D call uncertain. V shed 4 bases and J shed 4 bases, with 22 bases lying between them. This CDR3 is built from 17 residues. CDR1 and CDR2 (germline): SGHVS, FQNEAQ. The CDR3 region has the DNA TGTGCCAGCAGCTCCGAGGGAGCAAACAGTCCCCTCTATGGCTACACCTTC. Translating it yields CASSSEGANSPLYGYTF.

This clone was counted a single time. The chain employs TRBV19 and TRBJ2-7; TRBD1 agrees at 8 bases. CDR1 is LNHDA, CDR2 SQIVND, per germline (reference sequence). V gave up 1 base and J gave up 2 bases; unmatched junction bases: 7. The CDR3 is 16 amino acids. The CDR3 nucleotides are TGTGCCAGTAGTATAGTCTCAGGACAGGGTCCCTACGAGCAGTACTTC. Its translation: CASSIVSGQGPYEQYF.

The rearrangement joins TRBV4-2 to TRBJ2-6; a possible D gene is TRBD2 (5 bases). The length of the CDR3 is 17 residues. Germline values: CDR1 LGHNA, CDR2 YNFKEQ. The ends were cut back, 0 bases at V and 0 bases at J, with 9 bases in the middle. The CDR3 DNA reads TGTGCCAGCAGCCAAGATCACGCGGGCTCTGGGGCCAACGTCCTGACTTTC. Translated, it gives CASSQDHAGSGANVLTF.

The chain joins TRBV12-3 or TRBV12-4 to TRBJ2-3; TRBD1 matches 7 bases. The junction had 8 bases not matched to a gene; V was cut back by 0 bases and J by 14 bases. This CDR3 comprises 13 residues. CDR3 amino acids: CASSLARDSNRYF. DNA for the CDR3: TGTGCCAGCAGTTTAGCGAGGGACAGCAACCGGTATTTT.

This clone has only a few counts. The chain recombines TRBV4-1 with TRBJ2-7; 11 nucleotides align to TRBD1. Germline V gives CDR1 MGHRA, CDR2 YSYEKL. This CDR3 has 15 amino acids. The trim removed 4 bases at V and 3 bases at J, leaving 5 bases unmatched. The CDR3 sequence: CASSPTGTGGYEQYF. DNA of the CDR3: TGCGCCAGCAGCCCGACCGGGACAGGGGGCTACGAGCAGTACTTC.

This rearrangement joins TRBV12-3 or TRBV12-4 to TRBJ1-5, with unresolved D. Trimming removed 1 base at V and 6 bases at J, with 7 bases between. The CDR3 runs 13 residues. The CDR3 loop is CASSLGEGQPQHF. In DNA form, the CDR3 reads TGTGCCAGCAGTTTAGGTGAGGGTCAGCCCCAGCATTTT.

The chain carries TRBV7-2 and TRBJ2-3; the match to TRBD2 covers 8 bases. CDR1 and CDR2 (germline): SGHTA, FQGNSA. The CDR3 length is 14 residues. V lost 8 bases, J lost 0 bases, and 4 bases stayed unmatched. The CDR3 region has the DNA TGTGCCAGCGGGCGGGGGGCTAGCACAGATACGCAGTATTTT. It codes for CASGRGASTDTQYF.

The chain's CDR3 is CASSPWQGNEKLFF. The CDR3 DNA sequence: TGTGCCAGCTCACCATGGCAGGGTAATGAAAAACTGTTTTTT. The chain couples TRBV18 to TRBJ1-4, with D maybe TRBD1 (5 bases). Germline values: CDR1 KGHSH, CDR2 LQKENI. V was pared by 2 bases and J by 4 bases, with 8 bases between. The CDR3 runs to 14 residues.

V usage is TRBV3-1 (or the pseudogene TRBV3-2) and J usage is TRBJ2-7; D is possibly TRBD2 (5 bases). Germline V gene lookup returns CDR1 LGHDT and CDR2 YNNKEL (reference sequence). The CDR3 extends over 15 amino acids. V was pared by 1 base and J by 2 bases, with 12 bases between. The CDR3 nucleotides read TGTGCCAGCAGCCAAGTCTCGGGGTGGCCCTACGAGCAGTACTTC. Its protein product is CASSQVSGWPYEQYF.